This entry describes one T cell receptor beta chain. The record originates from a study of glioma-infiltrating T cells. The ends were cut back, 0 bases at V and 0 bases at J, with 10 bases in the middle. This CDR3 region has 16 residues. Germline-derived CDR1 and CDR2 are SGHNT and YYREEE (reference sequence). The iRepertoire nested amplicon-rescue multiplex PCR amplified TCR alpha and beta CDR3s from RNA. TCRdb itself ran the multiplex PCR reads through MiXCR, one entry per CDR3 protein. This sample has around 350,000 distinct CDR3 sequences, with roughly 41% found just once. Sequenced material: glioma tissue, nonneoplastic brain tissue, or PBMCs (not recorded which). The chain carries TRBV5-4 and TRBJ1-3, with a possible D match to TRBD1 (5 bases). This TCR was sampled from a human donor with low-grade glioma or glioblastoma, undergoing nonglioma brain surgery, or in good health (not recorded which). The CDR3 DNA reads TGTGCCAGCAGCTTGGGGATAGGGGCCTCTGGAAACACCATATATTTT. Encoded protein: CASSLGIGASGNTIYF.